These T cell receptor beta chains were read from a single sample in a study of cytomegalovirus exposure and HLA in healthy donors. Data came from immunoSEQ multiplex PCR; TCRdb stores just in-frame clones and leaves some out. The sample lists roughly 110,000 clones; around 70% were seen once. Sequenced sample: PBMCs. The source of these receptors is a man aged 30 to 45 in good health and CMV-seropositive. Each CDR3 is given with its conserved first and last residue. D genes are given only for firm matches. Expanded clones are given a class, and other clones once, few, many or no size at all.

v_gene	j_gene	abundance	d_gene	CDR3nt	CDR3aa
TRBV5-6	TRBJ2-1	.	.	TGTGCCAGCAGCTTGGGGCAGAATGAGCAGTTCTTC	CASSLGQNEQFF
TRBV7-2	TRBJ1-3	.	TRBD1	TGTGCCAGCAGCCCGGACAGGGGAGAGGACACCATATATTTT	CASSPDRGEDTIYF
TRBV19	TRBJ1-5	.	.	TGTGCCTCAAACCCCGAGGGCAGGGAGGATCAGCCCCAGCATTTT	CASNPEGREDQPQHF
TRBV6-6	TRBJ1-3	.	.	TGTGCCAGCAGTTACCCAGCGGACAGAATCAAAAACACCATATATTTT	CASSYPADRIKNTIYF
TRBV6-5	TRBJ2-3	.	TRBD1	TGTGCCAGCAGTGGACCCGCAGGGGGCGGAGATACGCAGTATTTT	CASSGPAGGGDTQYF
TRBV6-5	TRBJ2-7	.	TRBD1	TGTGCCAGCAGTTTAGGGACAGGGGGCTATTACGAGCAGTACTTC	CASSLGTGGYYEQYF
TRBV18	TRBJ2-2	.	TRBD2	TGTGCCAGCTCATCCCTGCGGGGGGGTCGGACCGGGGAGCTGTTTTTT	CASSSLRGGRTGELFF
TRBV6-6	TRBJ1-5	.	TRBD1	TGTGCCAGCAGTTACACAACAGGGGGCAAGCAGCCCCAGCATTTT	CASSYTTGGKQPQHF
TRBV14	TRBJ2-6	.	.	TGTGCCAGCAGCCCTACGGGTGAGGGGGCCAACGTCCTGACTTTC	CASSPTGEGANVLTF
TRBV21-1	TRBJ2-4	.	.	TGTGCCAGCAGCCCGTCAGGACAGGGAAAGGATGGCTTC	CASSPSGQGKDGF
TRBV7-6	TRBJ2-7	once	TRBD2	TGTGCCAGCAGCTTCCTAGCGGGCCAGCAGCACTTC	CASSFLAGQQHF
TRBV5-1	TRBJ1-1	.	.	TGCGCCAGCAGCCCATGGGACACCTACACTGAAGCTTTCTTT	CASSPWDTYTEAFF
TRBV5-1	TRBJ2-3	.	TRBD2	TGCGCCAGCAGCCTCCCGGATACTAGCGGGGGGGGGACAGATACGCAGTATTTT	CASSLPDTSGGGTDTQYF
TRBV9	TRBJ1-2	.	TRBD1	TGTGCCAGCAGCTCTAGGGCAGGGGGCACAGACTATGGCTACACCTTC	CASSSRAGGTDYGYTF
TRBV7-8	TRBJ2-7	few	.	TGTGCCAGCAGCCCTCGAGAGGGCTCCTACGAGCAGTACTTC	CASSPREGSYEQYF
TRBV7-2	TRBJ2-3	.	TRBD2	TGTGCCAGCAGCTTGGCTAGCGGACCTAGCACAGATACGCAGTATTTT	CASSLASGPSTDTQYF
TRBV6-5	TRBJ1-1	.	TRBD1	TGTGCCAGCAGTTTACAGACAGGGGCGGGCACTGAAGCTTTCTTT	CASSLQTGAGTEAFF
TRBV27	TRBJ2-1	.	.	TGTGCCAGCAGCTCTCGAAGTGATCGGAGTAATGAGCAGTTCTTC	CASSSRSDRSNEQFF
TRBV5-6	TRBJ2-2	few	TRBD1	TGTGCCAGCATTCAGACAGGGGGCCCCGGGGAGCTGTTTTTT	CASIQTGGPGELFF
TRBV7-3	TRBJ1-6	.	TRBD1	TGTTCCAGCAGCCCGACAGGGGAGGAATCACCCCTCCACTTT	CSSSPTGEESPLHF